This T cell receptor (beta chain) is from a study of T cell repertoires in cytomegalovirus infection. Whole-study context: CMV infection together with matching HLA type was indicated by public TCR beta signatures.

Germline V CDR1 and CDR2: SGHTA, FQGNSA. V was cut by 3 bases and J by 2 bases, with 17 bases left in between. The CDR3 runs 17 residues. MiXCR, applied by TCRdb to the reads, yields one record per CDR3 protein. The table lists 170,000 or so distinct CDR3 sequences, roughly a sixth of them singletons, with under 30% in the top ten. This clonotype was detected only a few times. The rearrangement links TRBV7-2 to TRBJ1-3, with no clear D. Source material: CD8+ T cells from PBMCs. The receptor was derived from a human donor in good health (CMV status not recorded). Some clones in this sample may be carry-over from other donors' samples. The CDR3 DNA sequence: TGTGCCAGCAGCTTCCTGGTAGGAATCCGTACTGGAAACACCATATATTTT. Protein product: CASSFLVGIRTGNTIYF.